Sequencing of this T cell receptor beta chain was carried out in a study of T-cell memory formation after mild COVID-19. Findings and limits, study-wide: Proof of SARS-CoV-2 specificity was absent for the second-wave clones that crested on day 37. Cross-reactive memory appears to have joined, as suggested by some responding clones showing up in pre-infection memory. Clones contracting over day 15 to 85 were CD4/CD8 balanced, with later expanders leaning CD4+. Contracting CD4+ clones lay largely in CM and EM, with CD8+ ones residing in EMRA.

As regards this clonotype: Its antigen is still unknown.

Germline V gives CDR1 MDHEN, CDR2 SYDVKM. Trimming pared 4 bases from V and 4 bases from J, leaving 10 bases between. This CDR3 is built from 13 residues. TCRdb reprocessed the 5' RACE reads with MiXCR, giving one entry per CDR3 protein. The repertoire consists of around 200,000 distinct CDR3 sequences, with around 18% occurring once and the leading ten covering more than 3%. This TCR was recovered from a man aged 18 to 29 who had mild COVID-19 (a few samples of this study predate the infection). Cell type and time point are not known. The chain combines TRBV28 with TRBJ2-5; no firm D call. What was sequenced was PBMCs or a T cell subset sorted from them (not recorded which). The CDR3 loop is CASSSHTGETQYF. For the CDR3, the DNA is TGTGCCAGCAGTTCCCACACGGGAGAGACCCAGTACTTC.